Presented here are 23 T cell receptor beta chains from one specimen sequenced in a study of human T cells and chemical hapten exposure. Noted time point: pre-sensitization, week 0. Treatment defined: therapeutic diphenylcyclopropenone sensitization with weekly scalp DPC. Using its own MiXCR run on the RACE reads, TCRdb lists one record per CDR3 protein. The data hold fewer than 140,000 distinct CDR3 sequences, with 10% to 15% observed a single time. Material: whole blood, obtained in connection with sensitization to the hapten diphenylcyclopropenone (DPC). The receptors derive from a woman aged 45-60 years with alopecia areata. Some clones in this sample may be carry-over from other donors' samples.

A few counts support this clonotype. The chain carries TRBV27 and TRBJ2-7, with 9 bases fitting TRBD2. The V gene end was trimmed by 2 bases and the J gene end by 5 bases; junction bases not matched to a gene: 4. The germline V gene encodes CDR1 MNHEY and CDR2 SMNVEV (reference sequence). The CDR3 is made up of 14 amino acids. The CDR3 DNA reads TGTGCCAGCAGTTTAGCGGGGGGGCTGCACGAGCAGTACTTC. It yields the protein CASSLAGGLHEQYF.

The table lists this clonotype with a few counts. The chain has TRBV4-3 and TRBJ2-7, with D perhaps assigned TRBD1 or TRBD2 (5 bases each). The CDR3 length is 15 residues. The V gene lost 0 bases and the J gene lost 4 bases, with 13 bases spanning the gap. Germline lookup yields CDR1 LGHNA and CDR2 YSLEER. The CDR3 DNA follows: TGCGCCAGCAGCCAAGAGATGAGGGGATCATACGAGCAGTACTTC. This translates into CASSQEMRGSYEQYF.

The chain combines TRBV27 with TRBJ1-1, with D hard to call. V was shortened by 7 bases and J by 4 bases, with 13 bases between the two germline ends. Per germline, CDR1 MNHEY and CDR2 SMNVEV (reference sequence). This CDR3 contains 13 residues. The CDR3 spells CASMAGIATEAFF. The CDR3 DNA reads TGTGCCAGCATGGCAGGTATCGCCACTGAAGCTTTCTTT.

The rearrangement uses TRBV2 and TRBJ1-2; 12 bases are shared with TRBD1. The germline V gene encodes CDR1 SNHLY and CDR2 FYNNEI. The CDR3 length is 17 residues. V gave up 6 bases and J gave up 3 bases; unmatched junction bases: 11. The CDR3 DNA sequence: TGTGCCAGCAGCCCACAGGGACAGGGGGCCGGGGACTATGGCTACACCTTC. Protein: CASSPQGQGAGDYGYTF.

This clonotype was observed at least ten times. This chain uses TRBV29-1 with TRBJ2-5; D is unresolved. Trimming removed 1 base at V and 1 base at J, with 7 bases between. This CDR3 is 13 amino acids long. The V gene's germline CDR1 is SQVTM and CDR2 ANQGSEA. Written as DNA, the CDR3 is TGCAGCGTTGAAGGCCTCCGCCAAGAGACCCAGTACTTC. Its protein is CSVEGLRQETQYF.

In its sample, this clonotype was seen a few times. CDR3 in amino acids: CASSTSSPNTGELFF. CDR3 coding DNA: TGCGCCAGCAGCACTAGCTCCCCGAACACCGGGGAGCTGTTTTTT. The chain recombines TRBV5-1 with TRBJ2-2, with D perhaps TRBD2 (6 bases). The CDR3 spans 15 residues. V lost 4 bases, J lost 0 bases, and 10 bases lay in between. Germline V gene data show CDR1 as SGHRS and CDR2 as YFSETQ.

This clonotype came up a few times. The genes are TRBV28 and TRBJ2-2; no firm D call. The CDR3 extends over 15 amino acids. The germline V gene encodes CDR1 MDHEN and CDR2 SYDVKM. Trimming pared 11 bases from V and 0 bases from J, leaving 16 bases between. Written as DNA, the CDR3 is TGTGCCGGACGACAAAGCTACTCGAACACCGGGGAGCTGTTTTTT. It yields the protein CAGRQSYSNTGELFF. The full variable domain, in which reference TRBV28 and TRBJ2-2 provide the parts outside the CDR3, is DVKVTQSSRYLVKRTGEKVFLECVQDMDHENMFWYRQDPGLGLRLIYFSYDVKMKEKGDIPEGYSVSREKKERFSLILESASTNQTSMYLCAGRQSYSNTGELFFGEGSRLTVL.

This sequence joins TRBV7-9 and TRBJ2-7, with D possibly TRBD2 on 5 matching bases. The V gene lost 4 bases and the J gene lost 7 bases, with 17 bases spanning the gap. The CDR3 covers 14 residues. Germline V gives CDR1 SEHNR, CDR2 FQNEAQ (reference sequence). The DNA of the CDR3 is TGTGCCAGCAGCTCCGACTACTTCCGCGGAGAGCAGTACTTC. Translation: CASSSDYFRGEQYF.

Details on this clonotype: A much larger clone differs from this one at a single base, so this may be a read error. This chain joins TRBV6-5 and TRBJ2-3, with D perhaps matching TRBD2 (7 bases). This CDR3 has 15 amino acids. Germline values: CDR1 MNHEY, CDR2 SVGAGI. CDR3 sequence: CAISYVGGRIDTQYF. The CDR3 DNA follows: TGTGCCATCAGTTACGTCGGGGGGCGCATAGATACGCAGTATTTT.

The chain recombines TRBV20-1 with TRBJ2-7; D gene unclear. The CDR3 consists of 10 residues. V was pared by 6 bases and J by 1 base, with 4 bases between. Germline V CDR1 and CDR2: DFQATT, SNEGSKA (reference sequence). DNA for the CDR3: TGCAGTGCGTCGTCCTACGAGCAGTACTTC. As protein: CSASSYEQYF.

This clonotype was seen more than once but under ten times. The CDR3 sequence is CASSPQTGRPGGELFF. Here the CDR3 DNA reads TGTGCCAGCAGTCCACAAACTGGACGGCCCGGCGGGGAGCTGTTTTTT. The chain employs TRBV7-2 and TRBJ2-2; D remains unclear. Germline CDR1 SGHTA, CDR2 FQGNSA. The length of the CDR3 is 16 residues. V was trimmed by 6 bases and J by 7 bases, leaving 21 bases between them.

This clonotype was observed many times. The CDR3 spells CASSHVGTLGSTDTQYF. DNA for the CDR3: TGTGCCAGCAGCCATGTGGGGACACTCGGTAGCACAGATACGCAGTATTTT. The chain has TRBV3-1 and TRBJ2-3; D may be TRBD1 (6 bases). The CDR3 loop spans 17 amino acids. V was pared by 3 bases and J by 0 bases, with 16 bases between. Germline values: CDR1 LGHDT, CDR2 YNNKEL (reference sequence).

Only a few counts were recorded for this clonotype. The genes are TRBV11-2 and TRBJ1-1, with D maybe TRBD1 (6 bases). This CDR3 comprises 12 residues. Germline V CDR1 and CDR2: SGHAT, FQNNGV. V was trimmed by 1 base and J by 10 bases, leaving 10 bases between them. The CDR3 DNA sequence: TGTGCCAGCAGCTTAGGGTCCAGGGGAGCTTTCTTT. It translates to CASSLGSRGAFF.

This clonotype was observed a handful of times. V usage is TRBV25-1 and J usage is TRBJ1-6; no definite D call. Germline V lookup: CDR1 MGHDK, CDR2 SYGVNS. The CDR3 is made up of 12 amino acids. Trimming stripped 6 bases from V and 7 bases from J, with 7 bases between. The CDR3 DNA reads TGTGCCAGCAGAGATACGAATTCACCCCTCCACTTT. Amino acids: CASRDTNSPLHF.

The rearrangement links TRBV10-1 to TRBJ2-5, with a tentative D call TRBD1 (5 bases). V was clipped by 0 bases and J by 4 bases, with 9 bases between them. CDR1 and CDR2 from the germline V gene are WNHNN and SYGVQD (reference sequence). This CDR3 has 14 amino acids. The DNA for the CDR3 is TGCGCCAGCAGTGAGTCGCAAGGGGCAGAGACCCAGTACTTC. This codes for CASSESQGAETQYF.

A few counts support this clonotype. CDR3 residues: CASSVTVDNSPLHF. The CDR3 nucleotides are TGTGCCAGCAGTGTTACGGTGGATAATTCACCCCTCCACTTT. This chain uses TRBV6-1 with TRBJ1-6; no firm D call. The V gene's germline CDR1 is MNHNS and CDR2 SASEGT. V was trimmed by 4 bases and J by 5 bases, leaving 9 bases between them. The CDR3 runs 14 residues.

This clonotype was seen a handful of times. J is TRBJ2-5 and V is TRBV7-9; 9 nucleotides agree with TRBD1. CDR1 and CDR2 from the germline V gene are SEHNR and FQNEAQ (reference sequence). This CDR3 contains 15 residues. V shed 5 bases, J shed 3 bases, and the junction held 7 bases outside the gene matches. The DNA of the CDR3 is TGTGCCAGCAGCACCCGGGACAGGGCGGAAGAGACCCAGTACTTC. Its translation: CASSTRDRAEETQYF.

This clonotype was seen a few times. The DNA for the CDR3 is TGCGCCAGGGGACAGGGGGACCTTAATTCACCCCTCCACTTT. It codes for CARGQGDLNSPLHF. V and J are TRBV10-2 and TRBJ1-6, with 11 bases aligning to TRBD1. CDR3 size: 14 residues. Germline CDR1 and CDR2: WSHSY and SAAADI. The trim removed 9 bases at V and 6 bases at J, leaving 4 bases unmatched.

In this sample, this clonotype turned up many times. The chain recombines TRBV4-3 with TRBJ1-2; D not certain. The germline V gene has CDR1 LGHNA and CDR2 YSLEER. Trimming stripped 0 bases from V and 4 bases from J, with 15 bases between. The CDR3 spans 16 residues. CDR3 sequence: CASSQENSKRSYGYTF. The CDR3 DNA follows: TGCGCCAGCAGCCAAGAAAACTCTAAAAGATCCTATGGCTACACCTTC.

This clonotype came up a few times. The J gene is TRBJ1-1, the V gene TRBV18; D is undetermined. Germline assignment: CDR1 KGHSH and CDR2 LQKENI. The CDR3 contains 14 residues. Trimming removed 3 bases at V and 1 base at J, with 9 bases between. For the CDR3, the DNA is TGTGCCAGCTCACCCCCTGGACCGAACACTGAAGCTTTCTTT. Translation gives CASSPPGPNTEAFF.

The chain carries TRBV5-4 and TRBJ2-2, with D unresolved. V gave up 6 bases and J gave up 3 bases, with 9 bases separating them. CDR1 and CDR2 from the germline V gene are SGHNT and YYREEE (reference sequence). This CDR3 has 13 amino acids. The CDR3 spells CASTQDHTGELFF. For the CDR3, the DNA is TGTGCCAGCACCCAGGATCACACCGGGGAGCTGTTTTTT.

This clonotype was recorded many times. The CDR3 DNA follows: TGTGCCAGCAGTCCAGGGACAAGGGGATTGGGAGCTTTCTTT. Translated, it gives CASSPGTRGLGAFF. This rearrangement joins TRBV28 to TRBJ1-1; perhaps TRBD1 as D (6 bases). Germline assignment: CDR1 MDHEN and CDR2 SYDVKM. Trimming removed 5 bases from V and 10 bases from J, with 20 bases in between. The CDR3 is made up of 14 amino acids. The full variable domain, with the rest looked up from reference TRBV28 and TRBJ1-1, is DVKVTQSSRYLVKRTGEKVFLECVQDMDHENMFWYRQDPGLGLRLIYFSYDVKMKEKGDIPEGYSVSREKKERFSLILESASTNQTSMYLCASSPGTRGLGAFFGQGTRLTVV.

The table lists this clonotype with many counts. The V call is TRBV24-1, the J call TRBJ1-5; the D gene is possibly TRBD1 (5 bases). Germline lookup yields CDR1 KGHDR and CDR2 SFDVKD. The CDR3 extends over 14 amino acids. V was clipped by 4 bases and J by 4 bases, with 10 bases between them. The CDR3 loop is CATSEGTGNQPQHF. CDR3 nucleotide sequence: TGTGCCACCAGTGAAGGGACGGGAAATCAGCCCCAGCATTTT.